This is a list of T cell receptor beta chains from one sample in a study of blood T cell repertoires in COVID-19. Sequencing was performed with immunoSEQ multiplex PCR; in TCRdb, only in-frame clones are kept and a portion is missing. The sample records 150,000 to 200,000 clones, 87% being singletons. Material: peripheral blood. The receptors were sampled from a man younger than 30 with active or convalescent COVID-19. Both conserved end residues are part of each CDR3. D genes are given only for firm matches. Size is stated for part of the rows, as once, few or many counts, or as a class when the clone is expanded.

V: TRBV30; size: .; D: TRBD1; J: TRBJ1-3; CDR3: CAWDRGSSGNTIYF; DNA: TGTGCCTGGGACAGGGGGAGCTCTGGAAACACCATATATTTT
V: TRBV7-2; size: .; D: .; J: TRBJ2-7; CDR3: CASSFTPSYEQYF; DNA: TGTGCCAGCAGTTTTACACCGTCCTACGAGCAGTACTTC
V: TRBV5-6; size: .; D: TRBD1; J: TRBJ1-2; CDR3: CASSRTGNYGYTF; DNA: TGTGCCAGCAGCCGGACAGGGAACTATGGCTACACCTTC
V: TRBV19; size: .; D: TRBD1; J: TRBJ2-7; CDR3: CASTGTASYEQYF; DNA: TGTGCCAGTACCGGGACAGCCTCCTACGAGCAGTACTTC
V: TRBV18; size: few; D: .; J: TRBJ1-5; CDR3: CASSPDSNNQPQHF; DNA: TGTGCCAGCTCACCAGACAGTAACAATCAGCCCCAGCATTTT
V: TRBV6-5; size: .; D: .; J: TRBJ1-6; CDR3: CASSLAVHNSPLHF; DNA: TGTGCCAGCAGTCTGGCGGTCCATAATTCACCCCTCCACTTT
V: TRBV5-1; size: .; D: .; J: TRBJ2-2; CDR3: CASSYTLGQNTGELFF; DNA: TGCGCCAGCAGCTATACCTTAGGACAGAACACCGGGGAGCTGTTTTTT
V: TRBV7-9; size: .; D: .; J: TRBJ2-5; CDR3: CASSLLVIATSLQETQYF; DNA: TGTGCCAGCAGCTTATTGGTTATAGCGACTTCGCTTCAAGAGACCCAGTACTTC
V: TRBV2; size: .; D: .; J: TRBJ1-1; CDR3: CASSDRGTEAFF; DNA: TGTGCCAGCAGTGACAGGGGCACTGAAGCTTTCTTT
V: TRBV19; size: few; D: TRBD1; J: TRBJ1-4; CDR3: CASSIAGGMGNEKLFF; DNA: TGTGCCAGTAGTATAGCAGGGGGCATGGGTAATGAAAAACTGTTTTTT
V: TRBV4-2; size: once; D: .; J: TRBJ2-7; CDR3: CASSQGPTSIYEQYF; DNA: TGTGCCAGCAGCCAAGGCCCAACTAGCATCTACGAGCAGTACTTC
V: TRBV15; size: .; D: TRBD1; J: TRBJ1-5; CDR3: CATSRDRNQPQHF; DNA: TGTGCCACCAGCAGGGACAGGAATCAGCCCCAGCATTTT
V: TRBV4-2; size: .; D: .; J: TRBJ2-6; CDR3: CASSPRGSGANVLTF; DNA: TGTGCCAGCAGCCCCCGGGGCTCTGGGGCCAACGTCCTGACTTTC
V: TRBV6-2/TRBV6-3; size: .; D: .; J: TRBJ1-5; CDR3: CASSHNGRNQPQHF; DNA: TGTGCCAGCAGCCACAACGGGAGGAATCAGCCCCAGCATTTT
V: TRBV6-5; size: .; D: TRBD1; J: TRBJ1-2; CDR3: CASSYSGQDYGYTF; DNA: TGTGCCAGCAGTTACTCGGGACAGGACTATGGCTACACCTTC
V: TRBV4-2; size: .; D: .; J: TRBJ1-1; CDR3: CASSQGGITEAFF; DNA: TGTGCCAGCAGCCAAGGAGGGATCACTGAAGCTTTCTTT
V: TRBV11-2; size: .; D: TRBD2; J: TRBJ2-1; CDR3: CASSLGSSAGGLKEQFF; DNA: TGTGCCAGCAGCTTAGGAAGTTCGGCGGGGGGCTTGAAAGAGCAGTTCTTC
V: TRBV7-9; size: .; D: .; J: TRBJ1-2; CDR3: CASRSIGGLDGYTF; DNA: TGTGCCAGCAGGAGCATCGGAGGCTTGGATGGCTACACCTTC
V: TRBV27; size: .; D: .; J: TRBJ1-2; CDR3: CASSLSRGYGYTF; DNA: TGTGCCAGCAGTTTATCGAGGGGGTACGGCTACACCTTC
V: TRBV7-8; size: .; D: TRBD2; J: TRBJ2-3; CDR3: CASSPPGLAAFTDTQYF; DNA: TGTGCCAGCAGCCCCCCGGGGCTAGCGGCCTTCACAGATACGCAGTATTTT
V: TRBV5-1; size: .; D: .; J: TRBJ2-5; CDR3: CASSSGGMMGETQYF; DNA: TGCGCCAGCAGCTCTGGCGGGATGATGGGCGAGACCCAGTACTTC
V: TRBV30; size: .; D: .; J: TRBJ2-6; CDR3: CAWSVGGSGANVLTF; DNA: TGTGCCTGGAGTGTCGGGGGATCGGGGGCCAACGTCCTGACTTTC
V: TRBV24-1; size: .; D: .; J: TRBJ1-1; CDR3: CATRGAGVNTEAFF; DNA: TGTGCCACCCGGGGGGCAGGGGTGAACACTGAAGCTTTCTTT
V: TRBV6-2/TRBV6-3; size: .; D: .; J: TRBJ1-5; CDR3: CASSLGKGGQPQHF; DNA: TGTGCCAGCAGCCTAGGTAAGGGAGGTCAGCCCCAGCATTTT
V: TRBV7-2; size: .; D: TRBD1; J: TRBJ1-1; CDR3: CASSLSFGFGDSTEAFF; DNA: TGTGCCAGCAGCTTAAGTTTTGGGTTTGGGGACAGCACTGAAGCTTTCTTT
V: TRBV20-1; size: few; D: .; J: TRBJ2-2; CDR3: CSAPGTGELFF; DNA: TGCAGTGCCCCAGGGACCGGGGAGCTGTTTTTT
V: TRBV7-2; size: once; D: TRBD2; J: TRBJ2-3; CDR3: CASRRLAGTTDTQYF; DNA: TGTGCCAGCAGACGACTAGCTGGGACCACAGATACGCAGTATTTT
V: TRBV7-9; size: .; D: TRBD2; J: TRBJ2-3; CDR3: CASSLLSGGRGTDTQYF; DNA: TGTGCCAGCAGCTTACTATCGGGAGGGAGGGGCACAGATACGCAGTATTTT
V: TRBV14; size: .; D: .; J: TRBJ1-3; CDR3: CASSQVTVGNTIYF; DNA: TGTGCCAGCAGCCAAGTGACAGTTGGAAACACCATATATTTT
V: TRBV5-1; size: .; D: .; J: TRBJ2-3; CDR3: CASSFPKGGDTDTQYF; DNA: TGCGCCAGCAGCTTTCCCAAGGGGGGGGACACAGATACGCAGTATTTT
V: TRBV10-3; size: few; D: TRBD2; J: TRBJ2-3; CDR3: CAIGRKRGASTDTQYF; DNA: TGTGCCATCGGGAGGAAGCGGGGGGCTAGCACAGATACGCAGTATTTT